This T cell receptor (beta chain) was observed in a study of Graves' ophthalmopathy and Graves' hyperthyroidism. Worth noting for this clonotype: What it binds is unknown.

This CDR3 has 14 amino acids. The ends lost 7 bases at V and 5 bases at J; junction bases unmatched: 5. Whole-study findings and limits: Blood also carried most expanded thyroid clonotypes exceeding 0.001 frequency. Discriminating ophthalmopathy from stable hyperthyroidism, a 13-signature model attained a sensitivity of about 90% and a specificity of almost 83%. This model predicted ophthalmopathy progression (sensitivity 65% to 71%, specificity around 72%).

Excluded were patients with other autoimmune diseases, uncontrolled infections, pregnancy or lactation. The authors amplified TCR beta CDR3 regions, and they did so from RNA transcripts for repertoire sequencing. The first-round RT-PCR employed HTBI primers together with the Qiagen OneStep RT-PCR kit. A multiplex PCR was then performed as the second round. TCRdb analysed the multiplex PCR reads with MiXCR anew, one entry per CDR3 protein. The top ten hold roughly 4.5% of the sample, which has a few hundred thousand distinct CDR3 sequences, less than 40% seen once. The V and J genes are TRBV12-3 or TRBV12-4 and TRBJ2-3; 11 nucleotides agree with TRBD2. Sequenced: peripheral blood or thyroid tissue (not recorded which). The TCR was taken from an adult man with Graves' hyperthyroidism. For the CDR3, the DNA is TGTGCCAGCAATAGCGGGGGGGCCTTAGATACGCAGTATTTT. This gives the protein CASNSGGALDTQYF.